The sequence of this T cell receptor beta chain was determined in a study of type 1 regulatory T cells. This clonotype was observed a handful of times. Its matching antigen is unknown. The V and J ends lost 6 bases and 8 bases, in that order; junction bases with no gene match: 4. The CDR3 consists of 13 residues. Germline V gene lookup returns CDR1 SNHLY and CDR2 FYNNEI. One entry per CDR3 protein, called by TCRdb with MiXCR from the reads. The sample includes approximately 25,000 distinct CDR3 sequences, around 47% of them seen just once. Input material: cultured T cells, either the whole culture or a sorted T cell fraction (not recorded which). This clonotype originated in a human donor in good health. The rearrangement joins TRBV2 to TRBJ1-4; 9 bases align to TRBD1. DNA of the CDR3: TGTGCCAGCAGGGGACAGGGACCCGAAAAACTGTTTTTT. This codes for CASRGQGPEKLFF.